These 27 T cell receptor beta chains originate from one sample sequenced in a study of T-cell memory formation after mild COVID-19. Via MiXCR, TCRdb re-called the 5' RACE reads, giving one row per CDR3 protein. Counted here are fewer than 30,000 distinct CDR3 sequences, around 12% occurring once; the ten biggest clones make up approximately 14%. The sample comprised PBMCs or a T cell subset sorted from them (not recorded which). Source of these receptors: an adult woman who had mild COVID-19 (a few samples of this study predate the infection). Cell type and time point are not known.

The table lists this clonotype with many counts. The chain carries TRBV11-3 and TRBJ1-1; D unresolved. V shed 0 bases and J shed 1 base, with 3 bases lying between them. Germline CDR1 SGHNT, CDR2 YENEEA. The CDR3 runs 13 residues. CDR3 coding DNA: TGTGCCAGCAGCTTAGAAGAGAACACTGAAGCTTTCTTT. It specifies CASSLEENTEAFF.

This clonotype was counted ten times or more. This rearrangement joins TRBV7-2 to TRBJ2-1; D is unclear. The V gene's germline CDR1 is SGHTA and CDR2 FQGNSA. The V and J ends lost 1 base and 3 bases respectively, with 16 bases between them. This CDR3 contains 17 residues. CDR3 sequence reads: CASSLGRSRLGYNEQFF. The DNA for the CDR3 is TGTGCCAGCAGCTTAGGGCGCAGCAGGTTGGGCTACAATGAGCAGTTCTTC.

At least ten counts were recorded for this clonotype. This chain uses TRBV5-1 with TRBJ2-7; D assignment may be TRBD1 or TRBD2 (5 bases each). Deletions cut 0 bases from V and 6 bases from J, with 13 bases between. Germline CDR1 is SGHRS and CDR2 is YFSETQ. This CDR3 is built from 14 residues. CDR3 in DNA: TGCGCCAGCAGCTTGGCGGGGCCACTCGGCGAGCAGTACTTC. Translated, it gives CASSLAGPLGEQYF. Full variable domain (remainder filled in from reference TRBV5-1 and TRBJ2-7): KAGVTQTPRYLIKTRGQQVTLSCSPISGHRSVSWYQQTPGQGLQFLFEYFSETQRNKGNFPGRFSGRQFSNSRSEMNVSTLELGDSALYLCASSLAGPLGEQYFGPGTRLTVT.

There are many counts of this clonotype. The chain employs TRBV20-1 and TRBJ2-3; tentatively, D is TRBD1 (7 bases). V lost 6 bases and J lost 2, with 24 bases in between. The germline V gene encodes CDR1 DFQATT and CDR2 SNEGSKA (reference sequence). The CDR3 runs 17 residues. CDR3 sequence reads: CSAQGGRGEAATDTQYF. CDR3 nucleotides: TGCAGTGCCCAGGGGGGTAGGGGAGAAGCCGCCACAGATACGCAGTATTTT.

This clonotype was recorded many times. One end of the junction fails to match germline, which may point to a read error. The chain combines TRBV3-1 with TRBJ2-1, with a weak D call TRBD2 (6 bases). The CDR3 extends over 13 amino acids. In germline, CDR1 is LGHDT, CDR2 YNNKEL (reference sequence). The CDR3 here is CASSQPNPAGLYF. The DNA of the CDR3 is TGTGCCAGCAGCCAACCAAACCCGGCGGGACTGTACTTC.

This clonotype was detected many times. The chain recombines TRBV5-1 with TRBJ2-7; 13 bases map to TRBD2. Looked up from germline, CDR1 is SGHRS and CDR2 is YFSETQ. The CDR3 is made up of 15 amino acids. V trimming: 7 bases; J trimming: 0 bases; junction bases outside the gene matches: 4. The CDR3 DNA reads TGCGCCAGCGGACTAGCGGGGGCCACCTCCTACGAGCAGTACTTC. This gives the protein CASGLAGATSYEQYF.

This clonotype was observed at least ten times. The CDR3: CASSLGVGFYGYTF. CDR3 in DNA: TGTGCCAGCAGCTTAGGAGTTGGCTTCTATGGCTACACCTTC. The chain links TRBV7-9 to TRBJ1-2; no definite D call. The V gene's germline CDR1 is SEHNR and CDR2 FQNEAQ (reference sequence). This CDR3 has 14 amino acids. V shed 1 base and J shed 4 bases, with 10 bases lying between them.

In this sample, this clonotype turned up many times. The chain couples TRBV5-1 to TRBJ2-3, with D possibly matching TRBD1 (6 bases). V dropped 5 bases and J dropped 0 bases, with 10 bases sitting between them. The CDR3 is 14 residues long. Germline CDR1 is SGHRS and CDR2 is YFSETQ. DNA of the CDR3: TGCGCCAGCAGATCTGGACAGAGCACAGATACGCAGTATTTT. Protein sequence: CASRSGQSTDTQYF. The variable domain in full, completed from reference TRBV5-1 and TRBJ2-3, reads KAGVTQTPRYLIKTRGQQVTLSCSPISGHRSVSWYQQTPGQGLQFLFEYFSETQRNKGNFPGRFSGRQFSNSRSEMNVSTLELGDSALYLCASRSGQSTDTQYFGPGTRLTVL.

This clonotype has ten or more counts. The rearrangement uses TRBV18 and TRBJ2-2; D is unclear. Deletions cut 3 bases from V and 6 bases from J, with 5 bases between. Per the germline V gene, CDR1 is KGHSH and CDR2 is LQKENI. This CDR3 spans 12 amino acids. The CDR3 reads CASSPPSGELFF. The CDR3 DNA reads TGTGCCAGCTCACCGCCGTCCGGGGAGCTGTTTTTT.

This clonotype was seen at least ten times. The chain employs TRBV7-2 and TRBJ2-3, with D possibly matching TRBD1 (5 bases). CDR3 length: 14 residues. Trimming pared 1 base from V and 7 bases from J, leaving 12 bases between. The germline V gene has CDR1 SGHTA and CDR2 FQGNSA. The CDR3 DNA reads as TGTGCCAGCAGCTTAGGCTACAACAGGAATACGCAGTATTTT. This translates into CASSLGYNRNTQYF.

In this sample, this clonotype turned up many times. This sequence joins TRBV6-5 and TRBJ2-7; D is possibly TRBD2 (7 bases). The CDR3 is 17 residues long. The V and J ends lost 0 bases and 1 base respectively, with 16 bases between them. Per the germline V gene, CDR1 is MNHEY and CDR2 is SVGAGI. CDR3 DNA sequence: TGTGCCAGCAGTTACTCGGGGGGGGGCACAGCATCCTACGAGCAGTACTTC. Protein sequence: CASSYSGGGTASYEQYF.

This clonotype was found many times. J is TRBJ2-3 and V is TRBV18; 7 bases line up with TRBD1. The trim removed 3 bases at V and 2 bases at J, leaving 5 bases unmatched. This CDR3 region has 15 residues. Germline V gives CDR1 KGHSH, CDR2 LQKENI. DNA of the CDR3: TGTGCCAGCTCACCCTCCGGGACAGACACAGATACGCAGTATTTT. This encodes CASSPSGTDTDTQYF.

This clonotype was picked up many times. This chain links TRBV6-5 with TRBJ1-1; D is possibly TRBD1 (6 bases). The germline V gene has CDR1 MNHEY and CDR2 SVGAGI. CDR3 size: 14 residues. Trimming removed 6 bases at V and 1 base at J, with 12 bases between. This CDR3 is CASRRDIWNTEAFF. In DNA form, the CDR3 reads TGTGCCAGCAGGCGGGACATTTGGAACACTGAAGCTTTCTTT.

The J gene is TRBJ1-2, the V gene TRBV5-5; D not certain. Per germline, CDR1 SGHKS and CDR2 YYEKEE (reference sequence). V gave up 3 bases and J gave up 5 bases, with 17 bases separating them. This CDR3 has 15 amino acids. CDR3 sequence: CASSSSTGSPYGYTF. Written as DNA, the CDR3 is TGTGCCAGCAGCTCGTCAACCGGGTCACCTTATGGCTACACCTTC.

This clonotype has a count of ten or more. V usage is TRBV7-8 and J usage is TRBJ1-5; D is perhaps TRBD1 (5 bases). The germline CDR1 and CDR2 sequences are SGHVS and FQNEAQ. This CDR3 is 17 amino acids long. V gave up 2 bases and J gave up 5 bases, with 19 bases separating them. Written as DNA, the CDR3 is TGTGCCAGCAGCTTAACTATGGGCGGCAGGGTGGATCAGCCCCAGCATTTT. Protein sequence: CASSLTMGGRVDQPQHF.

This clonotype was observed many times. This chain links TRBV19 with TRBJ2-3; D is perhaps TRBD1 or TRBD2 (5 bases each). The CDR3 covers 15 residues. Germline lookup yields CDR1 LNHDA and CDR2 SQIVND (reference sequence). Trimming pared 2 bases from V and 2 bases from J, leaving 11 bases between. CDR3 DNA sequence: TGTGCCAGTAGTATAAGCAGGGACCCCACAGATACGCAGTATTTT. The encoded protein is CASSISRDPTDTQYF.

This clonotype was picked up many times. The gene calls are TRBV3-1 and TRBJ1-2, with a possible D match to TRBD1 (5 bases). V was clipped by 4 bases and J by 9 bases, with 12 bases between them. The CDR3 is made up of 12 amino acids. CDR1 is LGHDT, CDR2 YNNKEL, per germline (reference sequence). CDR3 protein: CASSPTGVRYTF. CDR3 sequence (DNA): TGTGCCAGCAGCCCGACGGGGGTTCGCTACACCTTC.

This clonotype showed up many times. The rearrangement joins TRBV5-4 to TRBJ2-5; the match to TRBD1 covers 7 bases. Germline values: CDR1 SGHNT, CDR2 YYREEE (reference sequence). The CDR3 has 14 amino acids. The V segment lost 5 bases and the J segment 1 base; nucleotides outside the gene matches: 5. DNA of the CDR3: TGTGCCAGCAGTTTAAGGACAGGCCAAGAGACCCAGTACTTC. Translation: CASSLRTGQETQYF.

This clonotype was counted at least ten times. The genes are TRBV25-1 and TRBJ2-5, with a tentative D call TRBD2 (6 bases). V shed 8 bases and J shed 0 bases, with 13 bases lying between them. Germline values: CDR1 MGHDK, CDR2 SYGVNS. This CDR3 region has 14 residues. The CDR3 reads CASGSSANQETQYF. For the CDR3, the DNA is TGTGCCAGCGGTTCTAGCGCCAACCAAGAGACCCAGTACTTC.

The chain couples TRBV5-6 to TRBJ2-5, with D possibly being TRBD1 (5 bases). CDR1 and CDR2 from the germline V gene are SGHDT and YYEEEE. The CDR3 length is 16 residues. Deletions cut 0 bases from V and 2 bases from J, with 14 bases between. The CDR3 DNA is TGTGCCAGCAGCTTGGCGACAGCCCTTCTTCAAGAGACCCAGTACTTC. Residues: CASSLATALLQETQYF.

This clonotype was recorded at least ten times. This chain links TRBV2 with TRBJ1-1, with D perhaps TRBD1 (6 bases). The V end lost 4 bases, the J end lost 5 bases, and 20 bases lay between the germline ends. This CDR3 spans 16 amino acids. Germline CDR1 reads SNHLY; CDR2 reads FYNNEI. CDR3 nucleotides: TGTGCCAGCAGTGCCCCGTCGACGGCAGGGGAAACTGAAGCTTTCTTT. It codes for CASSAPSTAGETEAFF.

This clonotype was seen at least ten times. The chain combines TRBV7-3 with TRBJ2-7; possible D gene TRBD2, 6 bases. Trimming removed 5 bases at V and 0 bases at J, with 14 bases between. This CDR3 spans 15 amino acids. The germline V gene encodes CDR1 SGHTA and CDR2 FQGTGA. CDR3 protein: CASSLRRGSSYEQYF. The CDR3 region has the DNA TGTGCCAGCAGCCTTCGGAGGGGTTCCTCCTACGAGCAGTACTTC.

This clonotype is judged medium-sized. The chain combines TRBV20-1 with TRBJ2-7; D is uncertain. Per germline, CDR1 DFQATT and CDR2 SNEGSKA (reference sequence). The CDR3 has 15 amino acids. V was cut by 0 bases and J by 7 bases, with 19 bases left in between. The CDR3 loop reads CSARDRKIQTKEQYF. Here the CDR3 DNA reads TGCAGTGCTAGAGATCGAAAGATCCAAACTAAAGAGCAGTACTTC.

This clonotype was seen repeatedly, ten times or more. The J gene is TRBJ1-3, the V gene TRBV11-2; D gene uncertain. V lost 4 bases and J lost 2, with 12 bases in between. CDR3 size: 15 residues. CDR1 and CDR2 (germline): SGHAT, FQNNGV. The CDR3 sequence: CASSYGPAAGNTIYF. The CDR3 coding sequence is TGTGCCAGCAGCTACGGCCCAGCGGCTGGAAACACCATATATTTT.

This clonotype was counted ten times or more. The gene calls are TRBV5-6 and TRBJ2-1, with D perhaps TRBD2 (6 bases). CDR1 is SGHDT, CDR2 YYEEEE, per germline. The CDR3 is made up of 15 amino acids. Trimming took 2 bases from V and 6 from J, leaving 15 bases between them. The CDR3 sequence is CASSFGSRGPNEQFF. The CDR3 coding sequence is TGTGCCAGCAGCTTCGGGAGTAGGGGCCCCAATGAGCAGTTCTTC.

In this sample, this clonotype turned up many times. Here the CDR3 DNA reads TGTGCCAGCAGTTTACTCGGCGGGGGGCCAGGTGAGCAGTTCTTC. Its translation is CASSLLGGGPGEQFF. V usage is TRBV12-3 or TRBV12-4 and J usage is TRBJ2-1; 8 bases line up with TRBD2. The V and J ends lost 2 bases and 9 bases, in that order; junction bases with no gene match: 9. This CDR3 has 15 amino acids.

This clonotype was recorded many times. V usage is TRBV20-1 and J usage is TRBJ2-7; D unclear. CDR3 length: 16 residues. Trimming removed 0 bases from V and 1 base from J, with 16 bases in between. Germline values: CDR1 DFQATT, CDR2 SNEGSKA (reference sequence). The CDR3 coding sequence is TGCAGTGCTAGAGACCCGGCCGGTGGCGGTTCCTACGAGCAGTACTTC. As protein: CSARDPAGGGSYEQYF.